What follows are 27 T cell receptor beta chains derived from one specimen sequenced in a study of shared clonotypes between healthy human individuals. Data came from immunoSEQ multiplex PCR; TCRdb stores just in-frame clones and leaves some out. The sample shows hundreds of thousands of clones, 74% of them seen only once. The source material was memory CD4+ T cells sorted from blood. Described subset: CD45RA-negative fraction. These receptors were taken from a woman between 25 and 40 years old in good health.

The CDR3 is CASSQEGGRGKVYGYTF. The CDR3, as DNA: TGTGCCAGCAGCCAAGAAGGGGGCAGGGGGAAAGTGTATGGCTACACCTTC. This chain connects TRBV14 to TRBJ1-2, with 7 positions matching TRBD1. J lost 5 bases, V lost 0 bases, and 12 bases had no gene match. Germline V gene lookup returns CDR1 SGHDN and CDR2 FVKESK. The CDR3 is made up of 17 amino acids.

This clone was counted between two and nine times. The chain carries TRBV6-5 and TRBJ1-1; D gene unclear. The CDR3 contains 13 residues. CDR1 is MNHEY and CDR2 is SVGAGI in the germline V gene. Trimming took off 0 bases at V and 8 bases at J, with 10 bases between the two ends. The CDR3 DNA reads as TGTGCCAGCAGTTACTCGTTGGAGGTCGAAGCTTTCTTT. Protein sequence: CASSYSLEVEAFF.

This CDR3 reads CASSWAGTGREFF. The CDR3 DNA is TGCGCCAGCAGCTGGGCCGGGACAGGGAGGGAATTCTTC. This chain links TRBV5-1 with TRBJ2-1; 9 nucleotides line up with TRBD1. V lost 3 bases to trimming and J lost 16 bases; unmatched junction nucleotides: 11. Germline V gene lookup returns CDR1 SGHRS and CDR2 YFSETQ. This CDR3 has 13 residues.

V and J are TRBV18 and TRBJ2-3; the D call may be TRBD1 or TRBD2 (6 bases each). The CDR3 runs 16 residues. The V and J ends lost 5 bases and 0 bases respectively, with 15 bases between them. Per the germline V gene, CDR1 is KGHSH and CDR2 is LQKENI. CDR3 bases: TGTGCCAGCTCATCTTCCCCGGGGGCTAGCACAGATACGCAGTATTTT. Its translation: CASSSSPGASTDTQYF.

This chain links TRBV10-1 with TRBJ2-2; no definite D call. There are 13 residues in the CDR3. Germline-derived CDR1 and CDR2 are WNHNN and SYGVQD (reference sequence). The V and J ends lost 4 bases and 4 bases respectively, with 7 bases between them. CDR3 loop: CASSAHPTGELFF. The CDR3 DNA reads TGCGCCAGCAGTGCGCATCCCACCGGGGAGCTGTTTTTT.

DNA for the CDR3: TGTGCCAGCAGCCAGGAGGTAGGTGAGCAGTTCTTC. Its translation: CASSQEVGEQFF. The chain is built from TRBV4-2 and TRBJ2-1, with D possibly TRBD2 on 5 matching bases. Trimming shortened V by 3 bases and J by 9 bases, and 9 bases separated the two germline ends. CDR3 length: 12 residues. CDR1 LGHNA and CDR2 YNFKEQ come from the germline V gene.

J is TRBJ1-1 and V is TRBV4-1; no definite D call. This CDR3 has 17 residues. The germline gives CDR1 MGHRA, CDR2 YSYEKL. V gave up 1 base and J gave up 3 bases, with 18 bases separating them. Here the CDR3 DNA reads TGCGCCAGCAGCCAAGGTCGCCTAATGGACTCCGACACTGAAGCTTTCTTT. Protein product: CASSQGRLMDSDTEAFF.

The genes are TRBV10-3 and TRBJ2-5; D is ambiguous. This CDR3 region has 13 residues. Germline values: CDR1 ENHRY, CDR2 SYGVKD. V lost 3 bases, J lost 1 base, and 6 bases lay in between. In nucleotides, the CDR3 is TGTGCCATCAGTGAACAGACCCAAGAGACCCAGTACTTC. Its translation: CAISEQTQETQYF.

In DNA, the CDR3 is TGTGCCAGCTCACCGGAACTAGCCAAAAACATTCAGTACTTC. Its protein is CASSPELAKNIQYF. The V gene is TRBV18, the J gene TRBJ2-4; no clear D. CDR1 and CDR2 from the germline V gene are KGHSH and LQKENI. Deletions cut 3 bases from V and 0 bases from J, with 6 bases between. The CDR3 spans 14 residues.

The gene calls are TRBV7-9 and TRBJ2-7, with D uncertain. This CDR3 region has 16 residues. Germline CDR1 SEHNR, CDR2 FQNEAQ (reference sequence). The germline V and J ends were trimmed by 4 bases and 0 bases, with 16 bases remaining between them. Here the CDR3 reads CASSSQTTRSSYEQYF. DNA of the CDR3: TGTGCCAGCAGCTCCCAAACGACAAGGAGCTCCTACGAGCAGTACTTC.

J is TRBJ2-5 and V is TRBV4-1; 9 positions agree with TRBD2. The CDR3 length is 16 residues. Germline assignment: CDR1 MGHRA and CDR2 YSYEKL. Trimming cost V 2 bases and J 1 base; bases outside gene matches: 5. The CDR3 region is CASSQRLAEAQETQYF. The CDR3 DNA reads as TGCGCCAGCAGCCAAAGACTAGCGGAAGCCCAAGAGACCCAGTACTTC.

The chain carries TRBV18 and TRBJ1-4; no firm D call. Trimming took off 2 bases at V and 7 bases at J, with 8 bases between the two ends. Germline V CDR1 and CDR2: KGHSH, LQKENI. The CDR3 spans 13 residues. For the CDR3, the DNA is TGTGCCAGCTCACCAGGGTCGGGTGAAAAACTGTTTTTT. Translation: CASSPGSGEKLFF.

The CDR3: CASSPDRGLNQPQHF. In nucleotides, the CDR3 is TGTGCCAGCAGTCCAGATAGGGGGCTTAATCAGCCCCAGCATTTT. The V gene is TRBV6-5, the J gene TRBJ1-5, with 7 bases lining up with TRBD1. This CDR3 spans 15 amino acids. CDR1 is MNHEY, CDR2 SVGAGI, per germline. Losses at the gene ends were 5 bases for V and 4 bases for J; bases not matched to a gene: 8.

V usage is TRBV9 and J usage is TRBJ2-3; the D is unclear. There are 13 residues in the CDR3. V gave up 0 bases and J gave up 4 bases, with 6 bases separating them. The V gene's germline CDR1 is SGDLS and CDR2 YYNGEE. CDR3 protein: CASSVVSADTQYF. DNA of the CDR3: TGTGCCAGCAGCGTAGTGTCCGCAGATACGCAGTATTTT.

As DNA, the CDR3 is TGTGCCAGCAGCGGACAGGGAAGCACTGAAGCTTTCTTT. Amino acid sequence: CASSGQGSTEAFF. This rearrangement joins TRBV7-2 to TRBJ1-1; 8 bases map to TRBD1. The germline V gene encodes CDR1 SGHTA and CDR2 FQGNSA. The CDR3 contains 13 residues. Losses at the gene ends were 5 bases for V and 4 bases for J; bases not matched to a gene: 3.

The chain has TRBV6-1 and TRBJ2-5, with TRBD2 matching 9 bases. Germline V gene lookup returns CDR1 MNHNS and CDR2 SASEGT. V was clipped by 3 bases and J by 5 bases; unmatched bases: 13. The CDR3 consists of 17 residues. CDR3 nucleotides: TGTGCCAGCAGTGATCTGGGCGTAGCGGGAGCGGGTGAGACCCAGTACTTC. It yields the protein CASSDLGVAGAGETQYF.

The chain recombines TRBV6-5 with TRBJ1-1, with D uncertain. The germline V gene encodes CDR1 MNHEY and CDR2 SVGAGI. The germline V and J ends were trimmed by 6 bases and 0 bases, with 11 bases remaining between them. The CDR3 extends over 14 amino acids. The CDR3 DNA follows: TGTGCCAGCAGCCAACAGAACATGAACACTGAAGCTTTCTTT. Residues: CASSQQNMNTEAFF.

Concerning this clone itself: Other DNA variants within this sample encode the same CDR3. This sequence joins TRBV5-1 and TRBJ2-2; 7 bases fit TRBD1. Germline lookup yields CDR1 SGHRS and CDR2 YFSETQ. The CDR3 runs to 14 residues. V lost 4 bases to trimming and J lost 7 bases; unmatched junction nucleotides: 7. The chain's CDR3 is CASSPGQAVGELFF. The CDR3 DNA is TGCGCCAGCAGCCCCGGACAGGCGGTCGGGGAGCTGTTTTTT.

This chain links TRBV2 with TRBJ1-5; 9 bases align to TRBD1. The length of the CDR3 is 14 residues. Germline V CDR1 and CDR2: SNHLY, FYNNEI. J was trimmed by 6 bases and V by 7 bases; bases with no gene match: 7. The CDR3 coding sequence is TGTGCCAGCATGGCGGGACAGGGTAGTCAGCCCCAGCATTTT. Protein product: CASMAGQGSQPQHF.

The chain combines TRBV19 with TRBJ2-1; a weak D match, TRBD2 (5 bases). The V end was cut by 3 bases, the J end by 7 bases, with 13 bases between. The CDR3 has 14 amino acids. Looked up from germline, CDR1 is LNHDA and CDR2 is SQIVND (reference sequence). The CDR3 loop reads CASSIQDFRNEQFF. CDR3 coding DNA: TGTGCCAGTAGTATCCAGGACTTTAGGAATGAGCAGTTCTTC.

The genes are TRBV6-5 and TRBJ2-7; 9 positions agree with TRBD2. V lost 6 bases, J lost 7 bases, and 13 bases stayed unmatched. The CDR3 length is 15 residues. Germline V lookup: CDR1 MNHEY, CDR2 SVGAGI. CDR3 region: CASSRRAGGRGEQYF. In DNA, the CDR3 is TGTGCCAGCAGCCGGCGGGCCGGCGGGAGGGGGGAGCAGTACTTC.

The J gene is TRBJ1-1, the V gene TRBV5-4, with D perhaps TRBD1 (5 bases). The CDR3 contains 14 residues. V was shortened by 7 bases and J by 5 bases, with 18 bases between the two germline ends. The V gene's germline CDR1 is SGHNT and CDR2 YYREEE (reference sequence). CDR3 region: CASGLFGGETEAFF. CDR3 coding DNA: TGTGCCAGCGGGCTCTTCGGGGGAGAGACTGAAGCTTTCTTT.

This clone was seen only a few times. The rearrangement links TRBV5-4 to TRBJ2-4; no reliable D call. Germline assignment: CDR1 SGHNT and CDR2 YYREEE (reference sequence). Trimming cost V 4 bases and J 0 bases, with 14 bases left between them. The CDR3 loop spans 16 amino acids. CDR3 sequence reads: CASSLQPLLAKNIQYF. In DNA form, the CDR3 reads TGTGCCAGCAGCCTGCAGCCGTTACTAGCCAAAAACATTCAGTACTTC.

The chain is built from TRBV19 and TRBJ2-7; D perhaps matches TRBD2 (5 bases). This CDR3 is 14 amino acids long. Germline CDR1 LNHDA, CDR2 SQIVND (reference sequence). Trimming removed 6 bases from V and 4 bases from J, with 16 bases in between. The CDR3 loop is CASSRGAQEYEQYF. The CDR3 DNA follows: TGTGCCAGTAGCCGGGGAGCGCAAGAATACGAGCAGTACTTC. The whole variable domain, filled in from reference TRBV19 and TRBJ2-7, reads DGGITQSPKYLFRKEGQNVTLSCEQNLNHDAMYWYRQDPGQGLRLIYYSQIVNDFQKGDIAEGYSVSREKKESFPLTVTSAQKNPTAFYLCASSRGAQEYEQYFGPGTRLTVT.

The chain is built from TRBV7-7 and TRBJ1-3; D call uncertain. The CDR3 extends over 14 amino acids. Germline CDR1 and CDR2: SSHAT and FNYEAQ (reference sequence). Trimming took 4 bases from V and 1 from J, leaving 8 bases between them. The CDR3 sequence is CASSSGLSGNTIYF. CDR3 in DNA: TGTGCCAGCAGCTCCGGACTATCTGGAAACACCATATATTTT.

A few counts support this clone. J is TRBJ2-7 and V is TRBV7-9; the match to TRBD2 covers 10 bases. Germline CDR1 and CDR2: SEHNR and FQNEAQ (reference sequence). The CDR3 sequence is 15 residues long. V lost 1 base, J lost 6 bases, and 6 bases stayed unmatched. The CDR3 region is CASSLGSGRPVEQYF. The DNA of the CDR3 is TGTGCCAGCAGCTTAGGTAGCGGGAGGCCCGTCGAGCAGTACTTC. The full variable domain, completed using reference TRBV7-9 and TRBJ2-7, is DTGVSQNPRHKITKRGQNVTFRCDPISEHNRLYWYRQTLGQGPEFLTYFQNEAQLEKSRLLSDRFSAERPKGSFSTLEIQRTEQGDSAMYLCASSLGSGRPVEQYFGPGTRLTVT.

The rearrangement links TRBV7-9 to TRBJ2-3; D assignment may be TRBD1 or TRBD2 (5 bases each). Deletions cut 5 bases from V and 5 bases from J, with 8 bases between. The germline V gene encodes CDR1 SEHNR and CDR2 FQNEAQ (reference sequence). The CDR3 extends over 12 amino acids. The CDR3 DNA reads as TGTGCCAGCAGCCGGGACCGAGATACGCAGTATTTT. Translating it yields CASSRDRDTQYF.